Below, 31 T cell receptor beta chains from the same sample are listed, as sequenced in a study of T cell responses to AZD1222 COVID-19 vaccine. Assay used: immunoSEQ multiplex PCR; TCRdb lists only in-frame clones, some missing. The sample contains 90,000 to 100,000 clones, around 89% of which appear only once. This material consisted of peripheral blood, taken on day 0 of AZD1222 vaccination. All receptors come from an adult in good health.

The J gene is TRBJ2-2, the V gene TRBV30, with D uncertain. This CDR3 has 13 amino acids. Deletions cut 3 bases from V and 1 base from J, with 6 bases between. Germline CDR1 and CDR2: GTSNPN and SVGIG (reference sequence). Written as DNA, the CDR3 is TGTGCCTGGAGGGATAAGAACACCGGGGAGCTGTTTTTT. Translated, it gives CAWRDKNTGELFF.

V usage is TRBV5-4 and J usage is TRBJ2-1; D remains ambiguous. Trimming cost V 1 base and J 8 bases, with 13 bases left between them. In germline, CDR1 is SGHNT, CDR2 YYREEE (reference sequence). This CDR3 spans 14 amino acids. CDR3 region: CASSLPPPSDEQFF. The CDR3 nucleotides are TGTGCCAGCAGCTTGCCCCCCCCCTCGGATGAGCAGTTCTTC.

This chain uses TRBV5-1 with TRBJ2-3, with D tentatively TRBD2 (6 bases). The CDR3 has 14 residues. Deletions cut 5 bases from V and 1 base from J, with 11 bases between. Germline V gene sequence: CDR1 SGHRS, CDR2 YFSETQ. The CDR3 DNA sequence: TGCGCCAGCAGTGGGCCGGGGGGCACAGATACGCAGTATTTT. It codes for CASSGPGGTDTQYF.

The rearrangement uses TRBV27 and TRBJ2-1; 10 bases line up with TRBD1. With V trimmed by 1 base and J by 6 bases, 6 bases remained unmatched. This CDR3 contains 16 residues. The germline V gene has CDR1 MNHEY and CDR2 SMNVEV (reference sequence). Here the CDR3 reads CASSLYRQGASNEQFF. The CDR3, as DNA: TGTGCCAGCAGTTTATACAGACAGGGGGCGAGCAATGAGCAGTTCTTC.

The chain has TRBV5-4 and TRBJ1-1; 7 nucleotides align to TRBD1. Germline values: CDR1 SGHNT, CDR2 YYREEE (reference sequence). The junction had 8 bases not matched to a gene; V was cut back by 0 bases and J by 3 bases. This CDR3 has 16 amino acids. The CDR3 here is CASSLGGGSGDTEAFF. CDR3 sequence (DNA): TGTGCCAGCAGCTTGGGAGGGGGCAGCGGGGACACTGAAGCTTTCTTT.

V and J are TRBV3-1 (or the pseudogene TRBV3-2) and TRBJ1-4; the D gene is possibly TRBD1 (5 bases). Germline CDR1 is LGHDT and CDR2 is YNNKEL (reference sequence). This CDR3 region has 16 residues. V was pared by 4 bases and J by 5 bases, with 17 bases between. The CDR3 loop reads CASSRQPGAGNEKLFF. The CDR3 DNA reads as TGTGCCAGCAGCCGGCAACCCGGGGCAGGGAATGAAAAACTGTTTTTT.

The J gene is TRBJ2-5, the V gene TRBV3-1 (or the pseudogene TRBV3-2); 9 bases are shared with TRBD2. CDR1 and CDR2 (germline): LGHDT, YNNKEL (reference sequence). This CDR3 has 13 amino acids. J lost 14 bases, V lost 0 bases, and 7 bases had no gene match. The CDR3 spells CASSQDSASGAYF. DNA for the CDR3: TGTGCCAGCAGCCAAGATAGCGCTAGCGGGGCCTACTTC.

This sequence joins TRBV5-1 and TRBJ2-2; 12 nucleotides agree with TRBD2. This CDR3 has 17 amino acids. CDR1 SGHRS and CDR2 YFSETQ come from the germline V gene. Trimming at V came to 1 base and at J to 4 bases, leaving 5 bases not matched to a gene. The CDR3: CASSLQLAGGLTGELFF. CDR3 sequence (DNA): TGCGCCAGCAGCTTGCAACTAGCGGGGGGCCTCACCGGGGAGCTGTTTTTT.

The chain uses TRBV10-3 and TRBJ2-7; no firm D call. From germline, CDR1 is ENHRY and CDR2 SYGVKD. V gave up 7 bases and J gave up 0 bases, with 10 bases separating them. The CDR3 sequence is 13 residues long. For the CDR3, the DNA is TGTGCCATCAAAGATACGGTCTCCTACGAGCAGTACTTC. This encodes CAIKDTVSYEQYF.

Here the CDR3 reads CASSQSSPQRGLGASGGFLYEQYF. The CDR3 DNA is TGCGCCAGCAGTCAATCGAGTCCGCAGCGGGGTCTCGGCGCTAGCGGGGGATTTCTATACGAGCAGTACTTC. V is TRBV23-1 and J is TRBJ2-7; TRBD2 agrees at 10 bases. TRBV23-1 is filed as an ORF, its function uncertain. The CDR3 sequence is 24 residues long. J was trimmed by 4 bases and V by 0 bases; bases with no gene match: 30.

The chain combines TRBV5-4 with TRBJ2-7; TRBD1 matches 10 bases. This CDR3 region has 14 residues. V was pared by 3 bases and J by 6 bases, with 6 bases of the junction left unmatched. Germline V lookup: CDR1 SGHNT, CDR2 YYREEE (reference sequence). CDR3 region: CASSSRDRGSEQYF. In DNA, the CDR3 is TGTGCCAGCAGCTCCCGGGACAGGGGTTCCGAGCAGTACTTC.

In regard to this clone: At one of its ends the junction is not consistent with the germline gene, which may arise from a read error. The chain is built from TRBV7-7 and TRBJ2-2; D unresolved. In germline, CDR1 is SSHAT, CDR2 FNYEAQ (reference sequence). The CDR3 contains 13 residues. The CDR3 sequence is CASSLGYTGELFF. Here the CDR3 DNA reads TGTGCTAGCAGCTTGGGGTACACCGGGGAGCTGTTTTTT.

CDR3: CASRTGGAESDTQYF. Here the CDR3 DNA reads TGTGCCAGCCGAACAGGGGGCGCCGAGTCAGATACGCAGTATTTT. V gene TRBV6-5 combines with J gene TRBJ2-3; 9 nucleotides match TRBD1. Unmatched junction bases numbered 10, after V lost 8 bases and J lost 4 bases. The CDR3 contains 15 residues. CDR1 and CDR2 from the germline V gene are MNHEY and SVGAGI.

The chain combines TRBV5-8 with TRBJ1-2; TRBD1 might be the D (6 bases). CDR1 is SGHTS, CDR2 YDEGEE, per germline. V lost 1 base, J lost 4 bases, and 8 bases lay in between. The CDR3 is made up of 13 amino acids. The CDR3 spells CASSLQGIYGYTF. The CDR3 nucleotides are TGTGCCAGCAGCTTGCAGGGGATCTATGGCTACACCTTC.

The V call is TRBV28, the J call TRBJ1-1; 11 bases fit TRBD1. Germline values: CDR1 MDHEN, CDR2 SYDVKM. Trimming took 6 bases from V and 6 from J; bases not matched to a gene: 12. This CDR3 is built from 16 residues. CDR3 region: CASSPAGTGGRSEAFF. CDR3 bases: TGTGCCAGCAGCCCTGCCGGGACAGGGGGACGGTCTGAAGCTTTCTTT.

The rearrangement uses TRBV7-9 and TRBJ1-1, with TRBD1 matching over 7 bases. The CDR3 covers 14 residues. The V segment lost 3 bases and the J segment 1 base; nucleotides outside the gene matches: 2. Germline assignment: CDR1 SEHNR and CDR2 FQNEAQ (reference sequence). CDR3 sequence (DNA): TGTGCCAGCAGCTTGAACAGGGGGAACACTGAAGCTTTCTTT. Translation gives CASSLNRGNTEAFF.

The rearrangement uses TRBV4-3 and TRBJ2-7; TRBD2 is a possible D gene (5 bases). The CDR3 is 17 residues long. The germline CDR1 and CDR2 sequences are LGHNA and YSLEER. The V gene lost 0 bases and the J gene lost 4 bases, with 19 bases spanning the gap. CDR3 loop: CASSQEVHQRLPYEQYF. As DNA, the CDR3 is TGCGCCAGCAGCCAAGAAGTTCACCAGCGACTACCTTACGAGCAGTACTTC.

The chain uses TRBV21-1 and TRBJ1-1; the D call of TRBD1 is as the table states it, not checked on the DNA. TRBV21-1 is recorded as a pseudogene. The CDR3 spans 16 residues. The CDR3 coding sequence is TGTGCCAGCAGCGACACTCCGGGACAGGAGAACACTGAAGCTTTCTTT. Protein: CASSDTPGQENTEAFF.

The genes are TRBV19 and TRBJ1-2, with a possible D match to TRBD1 (6 bases). With 5 bases removed from V and 8 bases from J, the gap between germline ends came to 21 bases. Germline V gene sequence: CDR1 LNHDA, CDR2 SQIVND (reference sequence). The CDR3 covers 15 residues. CDR3 sequence reads: CASSPTWGGQWGYTF. CDR3 DNA sequence: TGTGCCAGTAGTCCTACTTGGGGGGGGCAGTGGGGCTACACCTTC.

The chain recombines TRBV7-2 with TRBJ2-1; TRBD2 matches 7 bases. The germline CDR1 and CDR2 sequences are SGHTA and FQGNSA. This CDR3 spans 15 amino acids. V shed 2 bases and J 3 bases; nucleotides not matched to a gene: 4. The CDR3 DNA reads as TGTGCCAGCAGCTTATCCTGGACTAGCTACAATGAGCAGTTCTTC. Translating gives CASSLSWTSYNEQFF.

The gene calls are TRBV7-2 and TRBJ1-5; D uncertain. The CDR3 has 13 amino acids. CDR1 SGHTA and CDR2 FQGNSA come from the germline V gene. V was trimmed by 3 bases and J by 0 bases, leaving 3 bases between them. Written as DNA, the CDR3 is TGTGCCAGCAGCTTTCGTAGCAATCAGCCCCAGCATTTT. Protein sequence: CASSFRSNQPQHF.

This chain connects TRBV2 to TRBJ2-7; 8 nucleotides line up with TRBD2. The germline V gene has CDR1 SNHLY and CDR2 FYNNEI. CDR3 length equals 15 residues. Trimming took 2 bases from V and 5 from J; bases not matched to a gene: 8. In DNA form, the CDR3 reads TGTGCCAGCAGTGAATCGGGGGGGGCCTTCAACGAGCAGTACTTC. Protein sequence: CASSESGGAFNEQYF.

This clone was seen once. This sample includes further DNA sequences coding for the same CDR3. V and J are TRBV18 and TRBJ2-7; D remains unclear. Trimming pared 3 bases from V and 3 bases from J, leaving 6 bases between. The CDR3 runs to 12 residues. Germline V CDR1 and CDR2: KGHSH, LQKENI. The CDR3 nucleotides read TGTGCCAGCTCACCTGGCGGCTACGAGCAGTACTTC. Translation gives CASSPGGYEQYF.

J is TRBJ2-7 and V is TRBV9; possible D gene TRBD1, 6 bases. The V end lost 1 base, the J end lost 0 bases, and 11 bases lay between the germline ends. The CDR3 loop spans 15 amino acids. Looked up from germline, CDR1 is SGDLS and CDR2 is YYNGEE. The CDR3 DNA sequence: TGTGCCAGCAGCGTATCTCAGGGGTACTCCTACGAGCAGTACTTC. Protein product: CASSVSQGYSYEQYF.

This chain links TRBV24-1 with TRBJ2-7, with 9 bases lining up with TRBD1. The germline gives CDR1 KGHDR, CDR2 SFDVKD. The length of the CDR3 is 15 residues. J was trimmed by 4 bases and V by 2 bases; bases with no gene match: 5. The CDR3 DNA reads TGTGCCACCAGTGATTCGACAGGGGGGATATACGAGCAGTACTTC. It is translated as CATSDSTGGIYEQYF.

The rearrangement links TRBV6-5 to TRBJ1-1; the match to TRBD1 covers 9 bases. Germline CDR1 is MNHEY and CDR2 is SVGAGI. The junction had 4 bases not matched to a gene; V was cut back by 0 bases and J by 8 bases. This CDR3 spans 14 amino acids. The CDR3 coding sequence is TGTGCCAGCAGTTACTCGATGGGACAGGGAGAAGCTTTCTTT. This sequence encodes CASSYSMGQGEAFF.

The CDR3 sequence: CASRLAPGAYSPLHF. CDR3 coding DNA: TGTGCCAGCAGGTTAGCTCCTGGGGCCTATTCACCCCTCCACTTT. The chain employs TRBV5-5 and TRBJ1-6; weak D call: TRBD1 (5 bases). The CDR3 loop spans 15 amino acids. The germline gives CDR1 SGHKS, CDR2 YYEKEE (reference sequence). V lost 5 bases and J 8 bases, leaving 17 bases between the germline ends. Drawing the rest from reference TRBV5-5 and TRBJ1-6, the complete variable domain is DAGVTQSPTHLIKTRGQQVTLRCSPISGHKSVSWYQQVLGQGPQFIFQYYEKEERGRGNFPDRFSARQFPNYSSELNVNALLLGDSALYLCASRLAPGAYSPLHFGNGTRLTVT.

A few counts support this clone. The gene calls are TRBV2 and TRBJ1-5; maybe TRBD1 (5 bases). Germline-derived CDR1 and CDR2 are SNHLY and FYNNEI. V was pared by 1 base and J by 5 bases, with 6 bases between. This CDR3 has 13 amino acids. CDR3 in DNA: TGTGCCAGCAGTGAAGGGGGGGATCAGCCCCAGCATTTT. This sequence encodes CASSEGGDQPQHF.

This rearrangement joins TRBV2 to TRBJ1-2; possible D gene TRBD1, 6 bases. CDR1 is SNHLY and CDR2 is FYNNEI in the germline V gene. CDR3 length: 12 residues. Trimming took 6 bases from V and 8 from J, leaving 13 bases between them. CDR3 in amino acids: CASRDTGLGYTF. In DNA form, the CDR3 reads TGTGCCAGCAGAGACACAGGGTTGGGCTACACCTTC.

A remark on this clone: This specimen includes other DNA sequences encoding the same CDR3. The V gene is TRBV29-1, the J gene TRBJ1-1; possibly TRBD1 for D (6 bases). V was shortened by 7 bases and J by 1 base, with 13 bases between the two germline ends. CDR1 is SQVTM and CDR2 is ANQGSEA in the germline V gene. The CDR3 totals 13 residues. The CDR3 region is CSAAQGTNTEAFF. The DNA of the CDR3 is TGCAGCGCCGCCCAGGGGACGAACACTGAAGCTTTCTTT. The full variable domain, completed using reference TRBV29-1 and TRBJ1-1, is SAVISQKPSRDICQRGTSLTIQCQVDSQVTMMFWYRQQPGQSLTLIATANQGSEATYESGFVIDKFPISRPNLTFSTLTVSNMSPEDSSIYLCSAAQGTNTEAFFGQGTRLTVV.

V and J are TRBV6-5 and TRBJ2-7; D is possibly TRBD1 or TRBD2 (5 bases each). The length of the CDR3 is 15 residues. Germline loops: CDR1 MNHEY, CDR2 SVGAGI. Trimming cost V 0 bases and J 2 bases, with 11 bases left between them. The CDR3 reads CASSYSRDGTYEQYF. DNA for the CDR3: TGTGCCAGCAGTTACTCGAGGGACGGGACCTACGAGCAGTACTTC.